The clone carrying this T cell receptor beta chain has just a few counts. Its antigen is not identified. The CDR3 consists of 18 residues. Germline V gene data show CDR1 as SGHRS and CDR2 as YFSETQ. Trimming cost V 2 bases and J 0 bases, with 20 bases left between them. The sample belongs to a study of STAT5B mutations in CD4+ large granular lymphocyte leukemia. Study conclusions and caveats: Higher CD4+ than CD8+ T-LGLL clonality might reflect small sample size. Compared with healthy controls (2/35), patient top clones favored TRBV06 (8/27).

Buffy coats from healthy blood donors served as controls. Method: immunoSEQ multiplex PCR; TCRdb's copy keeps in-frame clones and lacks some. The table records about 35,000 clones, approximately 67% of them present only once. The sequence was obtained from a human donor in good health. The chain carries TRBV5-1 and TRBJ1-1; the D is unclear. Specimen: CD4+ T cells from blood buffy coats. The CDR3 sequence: CASSFSGPFHSMNTEAFF. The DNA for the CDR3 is TGCGCCAGCAGCTTCTCTGGCCCCTTCCACTCCATGAACACTGAAGCTTTCTTT.